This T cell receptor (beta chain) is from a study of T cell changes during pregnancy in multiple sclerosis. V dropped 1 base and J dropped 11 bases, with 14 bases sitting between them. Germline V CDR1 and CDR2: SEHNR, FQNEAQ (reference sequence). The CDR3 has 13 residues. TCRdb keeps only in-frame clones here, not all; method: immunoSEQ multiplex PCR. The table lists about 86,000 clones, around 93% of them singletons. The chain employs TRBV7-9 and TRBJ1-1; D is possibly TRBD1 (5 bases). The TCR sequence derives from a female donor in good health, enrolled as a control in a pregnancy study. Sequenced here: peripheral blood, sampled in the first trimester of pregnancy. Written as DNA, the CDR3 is TGTGCCAGCAGCTTAGGGCCGGGGGATAGGGCTTTCTTT. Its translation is CASSLGPGDRAFF. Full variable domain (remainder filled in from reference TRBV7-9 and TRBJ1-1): DTGVSQNPRHKITKRGQNVTFRCDPISEHNRLYWYRQTLGQGPEFLTYFQNEAQLEKSRLLSDRFSAERPKGSFSTLEIQRTEQGDSAMYLCASSLGPGDRAFFGQGTRLTVV.